This passage covers 23 T cell receptor beta chains from one sample sequenced in a study of T cells in localized non-small cell lung cancer. The method was immunoSEQ multiplex PCR; TCRdb's version includes in-frame clones alone and lacks a portion of them. The data show approximately 83,000 clones, with 88% seen just once and 20% to 25% held by the top ten. The input for sequencing was peripheral blood, taken before any cancer treatment. The receptor source for this set is a woman between 35 and 75 years old with stage I squamous cell lung carcinoma.

The V call is TRBV5-4, the J call TRBJ2-6; D ambiguous. The CDR3 runs 15 residues. Germline CDR1 reads SGHNT; CDR2 reads YYREEE (reference sequence). The V end lost 4 bases, the J end lost 2 bases, and 10 bases lay between the germline ends. The CDR3 nucleotides are TGTGCCAGCAGCCTCCCATCCACTGGGGCCAACGTCCTGACTTTC. Its protein product is CASSLPSTGANVLTF.

The chain has TRBV6-1 and TRBJ2-2; 7 nucleotides align to TRBD1. The CDR3 contains 13 residues. V dropped 6 bases and J dropped 6; count of bases not matched to a gene: 4. Germline assignment: CDR1 MNHNS and CDR2 SASEGT. The CDR3 sequence is CASRQGTAGELFF. For the CDR3, the DNA is TGTGCCAGCAGACAGGGGACGGCCGGGGAGCTGTTTTTT.

The rearrangement joins TRBV4-2 to TRBJ1-1, with a weak D call TRBD1 (5 bases). Trimming took off 4 bases at V and 1 base at J, with 10 bases between the two ends. Germline loops: CDR1 LGHNA, CDR2 YNFKEQ. This CDR3 has 14 amino acids. The CDR3 spells CASSPRATNTEAFF. The CDR3 DNA reads as TGTGCCAGCAGCCCCAGGGCCACGAACACTGAAGCTTTCTTT.

A single count supports this clone. The chain has TRBV5-1 and TRBJ1-5; 7 bases are a match to TRBD1. V was clipped by 2 bases and J by 0 bases; unmatched bases: 2. Germline CDR1 and CDR2: SGHRS and YFSETQ. The length of the CDR3 is 15 residues. The CDR3 here is CASSLWTGSNQPQHF. CDR3 sequence (DNA): TGCGCCAGCAGCTTATGGACAGGTAGCAATCAGCCCCAGCATTTT.

This chain links TRBV5-4 with TRBJ1-1, with TRBD1 as a possible D gene (6 bases). The V gene's germline CDR1 is SGHNT and CDR2 YYREEE (reference sequence). The V gene lost 0 bases and the J gene lost 1 base, with 13 bases spanning the gap. The CDR3 sequence is 16 residues long. This CDR3 is CASSLAGAGGNTEAFF. CDR3 nucleotides: TGTGCCAGCAGCTTGGCGGGGGCGGGCGGGAACACTGAAGCTTTCTTT.

This clone is a singleton in its sample. This chain joins TRBV2 and TRBJ1-6, with D possibly matching TRBD1 (5 bases). This CDR3 region has 14 residues. V lost 6 bases and J 5 bases, leaving 11 bases between the germline ends. Germline V CDR1 and CDR2: SNHLY, FYNNEI. Written as DNA, the CDR3 is TGTGCCAGCAGGGCAGGGTTTAATAATTCACCCCTCCACTTT. It specifies CASRAGFNNSPLHF.

V usage is TRBV2 and J usage is TRBJ2-3; possibly TRBD2 for D (5 bases). The V end was cut by 6 bases, the J end by 6 bases, with 10 bases between. CDR3 length: 12 amino acids. Germline V lookup: CDR1 SNHLY, CDR2 FYNNEI. CDR3 residues: CASSKLEDTQYF. CDR3 coding DNA: TGTGCCAGCAGCAAACTAGAGGATACGCAGTATTTT.

On this clone: This sample also contains other DNA sequences that code for the same CDR3. This chain links TRBV18 with TRBJ1-1; D gene ambiguous. This CDR3 comprises 13 residues. Trimming stripped 3 bases from V and 2 bases from J, with 7 bases between. Germline V gene lookup returns CDR1 KGHSH and CDR2 LQKENI. CDR3 sequence: CASSPNGNTEAFF. CDR3 nucleotides: TGTGCCAGCTCACCTAATGGAAACACTGAAGCTTTCTTT.

The chain is built from TRBV5-6 and TRBJ1-4; TRBD1 matches 8 bases. This CDR3 is built from 16 residues. The germline V gene encodes CDR1 SGHDT and CDR2 YYEEEE. The trim removed 3 bases at V and 3 bases at J, leaving 7 bases unmatched. The CDR3 is CASSSDRGAANEKLFF. The CDR3 nucleotides read TGTGCCAGCAGCTCCGACAGGGGTGCGGCTAATGAAAAACTGTTTTTT.

This rearrangement joins TRBV30 to TRBJ1-6; D ambiguous. V lost 0 bases and J lost 6, with 9 bases in between. The germline CDR1 and CDR2 sequences are GTSNPN and SVGIG (reference sequence). The CDR3 is 14 amino acids. The CDR3 sequence: CAWSVLSPNSPLHF. CDR3 nucleotides: TGTGCCTGGAGTGTTCTGTCCCCTAATTCACCCCTCCACTTT. Filled out from reference TRBV30 and TRBJ1-6, the complete variable domain reads SQTIHQWPATLVQPVGSPLSLECTVEGTSNPNLYWYRQAAGRGLQLLFYSVGIGQISSEVPQNLSASRPQDRQFILSSKKLLLSDSGFYLCAWSVLSPNSPLHFGNGTRLTVT.

V and J are TRBV6-1 and TRBJ1-2; D possibly corresponds to TRBD1 (6 bases). The CDR3 is 14 amino acids. The germline gives CDR1 MNHNS, CDR2 SASEGT. V was cut by 2 bases and J by 9 bases, with 16 bases left in between. This CDR3 reads CASSERGTLNRYTF. The CDR3 DNA reads TGTGCCAGCAGTGAAAGGGGGACCCTCAACCGCTACACCTTC.

This chain uses TRBV5-6 with TRBJ1-4; 12 bases are shared with TRBD1. This CDR3 comprises 19 residues. V lost 3 bases, J lost 6 bases, and 15 bases stayed unmatched. Per the germline V gene, CDR1 is SGHDT and CDR2 is YYEEEE. This chain's CDR3 is CASSSSPGQGAWEDEKLFF. The CDR3 region has the DNA TGTGCCAGCAGCTCAAGCCCGGGACAGGGGGCATGGGAGGATGAAAAACTGTTTTTT. The whole variable domain, filled in from reference TRBV5-6 and TRBJ1-4, reads DAGVTQSPTHLIKTRGQQVTLRCSPKSGHDTVSWYQQALGQGPQFIFQYYEEEERQRGNFPDRFSGHQFPNYSSELNVNALLLGDSALYLCASSSSPGQGAWEDEKLFFGSGTQLSVL.

The rearrangement uses TRBV6-5 and TRBJ2-7; 8 nucleotides agree with TRBD1. The CDR3 covers 15 residues. The junction had 8 bases not matched to a gene; V was cut back by 5 bases and J by 2 bases. The germline gives CDR1 MNHEY, CDR2 SVGAGI. The CDR3 sequence is CASSRHRDRTYEQYF. CDR3 nucleotide sequence: TGTGCCAGCAGTCGCCACCGGGACAGGACCTACGAGCAGTACTTC.

V and J are TRBV5-4 and TRBJ1-2; unclear D gene. Germline V gives CDR1 SGHNT, CDR2 YYREEE (reference sequence). With 6 bases removed from V and 0 bases from J, the gap between germline ends came to 12 bases. The CDR3 extends over 14 amino acids. The CDR3 spells CASTKTLTNYGYTF. The CDR3 nucleotides are TGTGCCAGCACCAAAACACTAACTAACTATGGCTACACCTTC.

J is TRBJ2-5 and V is TRBV5-4, with TRBD2 matching 7 bases. Per the germline V gene, CDR1 is SGHNT and CDR2 is YYREEE (reference sequence). The junction had 4 bases not matched to a gene; V was cut back by 1 base and J by 1 base. This CDR3 contains 15 residues. The CDR3 spells CASSLPSGVQETQYF. CDR3 nucleotides: TGTGCCAGCAGCTTGCCCAGCGGGGTCCAAGAGACCCAGTACTTC.

V is TRBV4-2 and J is TRBJ1-3; D is uncertain. Trimming took off 1 base at V and 3 bases at J, with 19 bases between the two ends. Germline V gives CDR1 LGHNA, CDR2 YNFKEQ. The CDR3 covers 18 residues. CDR3 protein: CASSQGVRGEGNGNTIYF. For the CDR3, the DNA is TGTGCCAGCAGCCAAGGTGTCCGGGGAGAGGGAAATGGAAACACCATATATTTT.

The rearrangement uses TRBV19 and TRBJ2-2, with 7 bases fitting TRBD2. Trimming took 7 bases from V and 5 from J; bases not matched to a gene: 7. Per germline, CDR1 LNHDA and CDR2 SQIVND (reference sequence). The CDR3 contains 14 residues. DNA for the CDR3: TGTGCCAGTACGCGCGGGGGAACGACCGGGGAGCTGTTTTTT. Translated: CASTRGGTTGELFF. The variable domain in full, completed from reference TRBV19 and TRBJ2-2, reads DGGITQSPKYLFRKEGQNVTLSCEQNLNHDAMYWYRQDPGQGLRLIYYSQIVNDFQKGDIAEGYSVSREKKESFPLTVTSAQKNPTAFYLCASTRGGTTGELFFGEGSRLTVL.

CDR3 sequence: CASSLQAGDEQFF. CDR3 DNA sequence: TGTGCCAGCAGCTTACAAGCCGGCGATGAGCAGTTCTTC. The V gene is TRBV7-2, the J gene TRBJ2-1; D gene ambiguous. This CDR3 spans 13 amino acids. The germline V gene encodes CDR1 SGHTA and CDR2 FQGNSA. V lost 2 bases and J lost 8, with 10 bases in between.

The chain uses TRBV11-2 and TRBJ2-3, with TRBD1 as a possible D gene (6 bases). The germline CDR1 and CDR2 sequences are SGHAT and FQNNGV. The germline V and J ends were trimmed by 7 bases and 5 bases, with 16 bases remaining between them. This CDR3 is built from 14 residues. The DNA for the CDR3 is TGTGCCAGCACCTCAGGGGCCTCCGGAGATACGCAGTATTTT. This codes for CASTSGASGDTQYF.

This clone was seen only once. The chain uses TRBV28 and TRBJ2-1; 7 nucleotides align to TRBD1. This CDR3 has 13 amino acids. V gave up 6 bases and J gave up 13 bases; unmatched junction bases: 12. Germline CDR1 is MDHEN and CDR2 is SYDVKM. The CDR3, as DNA: TGTGCCAGCAGCCTGGGACAGAATAGATTCCAGTTCTTC. This gives the protein CASSLGQNRFQFF.

The chain employs TRBV27 and TRBJ2-6; a weak D match, TRBD1 (6 bases). Germline values: CDR1 MNHEY, CDR2 SMNVEV (reference sequence). The CDR3 covers 16 residues. Trimming took off 5 bases at V and 1 base at J, with 12 bases between the two ends. CDR3 in DNA: TGTGCCAGCAGTAACAGGGACCGATCTGGGGCCAACGTCCTGACTTTC. The encoded protein is CASSNRDRSGANVLTF.

This clone was observed once. The chain has TRBV7-8 and TRBJ1-2; 11 nucleotides line up with TRBD1. CDR1 SGHVS and CDR2 FQNEAQ come from the germline V gene. The CDR3 totals 16 residues. Trimming took 5 bases from V and 5 from J; bases not matched to a gene: 10. CDR3 region: CASSPGQGERGYGYTF. DNA for the CDR3: TGTGCCAGCAGCCCGGGACAGGGGGAAAGAGGGTATGGCTACACCTTC.

The chain recombines TRBV28 with TRBJ2-5; D uncertain. The germline V gene has CDR1 MDHEN and CDR2 SYDVKM. Trimming cost V 5 bases and J 5 bases, with 9 bases left between them. CDR3 length: 12 residues. CDR3 bases: TGTGCCAGCAGTCCCCCTTGGGAGACCCAGTACTTC. Its translation is CASSPPWETQYF.